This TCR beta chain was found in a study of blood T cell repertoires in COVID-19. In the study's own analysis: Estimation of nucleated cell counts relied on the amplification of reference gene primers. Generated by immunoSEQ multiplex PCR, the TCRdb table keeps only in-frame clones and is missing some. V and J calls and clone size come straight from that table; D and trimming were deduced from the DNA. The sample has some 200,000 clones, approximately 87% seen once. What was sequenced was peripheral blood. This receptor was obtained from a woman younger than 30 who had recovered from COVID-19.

CDR3: CASSWDSSYEQYF. In DNA form, the CDR3 reads TGCGCCAGCAGCTGGGACAGCTCCTACGAGCAGTACTTC. The V call is TRBV5-1, the J call TRBJ2-7, with TRBD1 matching over 7 bases. Germline lookup yields CDR1 SGHRS and CDR2 YFSETQ. Trimming removed 3 bases from V and 0 bases from J; junction bases left unmatched: 0. CDR3 length equals 13 residues.